A single sample gave rise to the 3 T cell receptor beta chains below, sequenced in a study of early T cells in non-severe SARS-CoV-2 infection. Each CDR3 protein gets one entry after TCRdb re-called the 5' RACE reads with MiXCR. The table lists roughly 34,000 distinct CDR3 sequences, under 4.5% of them singletons. Sequencing was done on a sample of whole blood. These receptors were collected from an adult who was a healthcare worker with PCR-confirmed SARS-CoV-2 infection or an uninfected control (not recorded which).

The J gene is TRBJ2-5, the V gene TRBV11-2; D call uncertain. Germline CDR1 SGHAT, CDR2 FQNNGV. Trimming pared 5 bases from V and 1 base from J, leaving 8 bases between. The CDR3 is 13 residues long. The CDR3 nucleotides read TGTGCCAGCAGCCGTAGTCCCCAAGAGACCCAGTACTTC. Residues: CASSRSPQETQYF.

This clonotype has ten or more counts. The rearrangement joins TRBV10-3 to TRBJ1-3; D possibly corresponds to TRBD1 (5 bases). This CDR3 is built from 14 residues. The germline V and J ends were trimmed by 10 bases and 1 base, with 14 bases remaining between them. The germline V gene has CDR1 ENHRY and CDR2 SYGVKD. The CDR3 DNA sequence: TGTGCCACCGCGAACGGGGCGTCTGGAAACACCATATATTTT. Its protein product is CATANGASGNTIYF.

This clonotype was detected many times. The genes are TRBV18 and TRBJ2-3; D is unclear. Germline V lookup: CDR1 KGHSH, CDR2 LQKENI. V shed 2 bases and J shed 4 bases, with 10 bases lying between them. This CDR3 spans 14 amino acids. The CDR3 DNA sequence: TGTGCCAGCTCACCATCCCTAGTCGCAGATACGCAGTATTTT. The encoded protein is CASSPSLVADTQYF.